This note documents a single TCR beta chain sequence. The data originate from a study of cytomegalovirus exposure and HLA in healthy donors. Measured with immunoSEQ multiplex PCR; TCRdb has only the in-frame clones, and not every one. The sample lists 110,000 or so clones, around 86% occurring once. This CDR3 region has 13 residues. The germline gives CDR1 SGHNT, CDR2 YENEEA. Trimming at V came to 5 bases and at J to 3 bases, leaving 1 base not matched to a gene. Sequences were obtained from PBMCs. V is TRBV11-3 and J is TRBJ1-1; 9 bases match TRBD1. This sequence was found in a man between 18 and 35 years old in good health and CMV-seronegative. In DNA, the CDR3 is TGTGCCAGCAGCCGGGACAGGGACACTGAAGCTTTCTTT. The encoded protein is CASSRDRDTEAFF.